Presented here are 15 T cell receptor beta chains from one specimen sequenced in a study of blood T cell repertoires in COVID-19 (dated by TCRdb to 2020 to 2021). The library was prepared using the immunoSEQ multiplex PCR assay. TCRdb retrieved this table from immuneACCESS and kept in-frame rearrangements only. Not all clones are present; in checked studies, unresolved V genes account for under half, and no reason is known for the remainder. In all, the sample holds 200,000 or so clones, and about nine tenths of those were seen once. Clones ranked in the top ten supply 2.7% of the sample. Input material: peripheral blood. All receptors come from a young man with COVID-19, enrolled during active disease.

The chain employs TRBV5-5 and TRBJ2-1, with 10 bases aligning to TRBD2. The germline V gene encodes CDR1 SGHKS and CDR2 YYEKEE (reference sequence). This CDR3 spans 18 amino acids. V shed 2 bases, J shed 2 bases, and the junction held 10 bases outside the gene matches. The CDR3 loop is CASSFSASGGLTYNEQFF. In DNA, the CDR3 is TGTGCCAGCAGCTTTTCTGCTAGCGGGGGCCTGACCTACAATGAGCAGTTCTTC.

The J gene is TRBJ2-7, the V gene TRBV6-5, with D maybe TRBD1 (6 bases). Trimming shortened V by 8 bases and J by 1 base, and 15 bases separated the two germline ends. The CDR3 is made up of 14 amino acids. The germline V gene has CDR1 MNHEY and CDR2 SVGAGI. The CDR3, as DNA: TGTGCCAGCTCTTGGGCAGGGGATTCCTACGAGCAGTACTTC. This codes for CASSWAGDSYEQYF.

The rearrangement uses TRBV20-1 and TRBJ2-3; 11 bases line up with TRBD2. The CDR3 consists of 16 residues. Germline V gene data show CDR1 as DFQATT and CDR2 as SNEGSKA (reference sequence). J was trimmed by 3 bases and V by 3 bases; bases with no gene match: 8. The CDR3 is CSASKVAGGPTDTQYF. As DNA, the CDR3 is TGCAGTGCTAGTAAAGTAGCGGGAGGGCCAACAGATACGCAGTATTTT.

This clone was counted between two and nine times. The chain links TRBV25-1 to TRBJ1-6; 7 positions agree with TRBD1. After removal of 5 bases from V and 10 bases from J, the junction contained 8 bases not matched to a gene. The CDR3 consists of 14 residues. Germline CDR1 MGHDK, CDR2 SYGVNS. The CDR3: CASSRGTEHSPLHF. DNA for the CDR3: TGTGCCAGCAGTAGGGGGACAGAGCACTCACCCCTCCACTTT. Based on the CDR3 plus reference TRBV25-1 and TRBJ1-6, the full variable domain is EADIYQTPRYLVIGTGKKITLECSQTMGHDKMYWYQQDPGMELHLIHYSYGVNSTEKGDLSSESTVSRIRTEHFPLTLESARPSHTSQYLCASSRGTEHSPLHFGNGTRLTVT.

This rearrangement joins TRBV5-6 to TRBJ2-7, with 10 bases fitting TRBD1. The CDR3 is 13 residues long. CDR1 is SGHDT and CDR2 is YYEEEE in the germline V gene. The V gene end was trimmed by 7 bases and the J gene end by 1 base; junction bases not matched to a gene: 2. CDR3 region: CASDRGLSYEQYF. DNA of the CDR3: TGTGCCAGCGACAGGGGGCTTTCCTACGAGCAGTACTTC. The full variable domain, completed using reference TRBV5-6 and TRBJ2-7, is DAGVTQSPTHLIKTRGQQVTLRCSPKSGHDTVSWYQQALGQGPQFIFQYYEEEERQRGNFPDRFSGHQFPNYSSELNVNALLLGDSALYLCASDRGLSYEQYFGPGTRLTVT.

This clone was counted only a few times. The V call is TRBV6-4, the J call TRBJ1-2; TRBD1 is a possible D gene (5 bases). The CDR3 extends over 13 amino acids. The germline V and J ends were trimmed by 0 bases and 6 bases, with 8 bases remaining between them. Germline CDR1 MRHNA, CDR2 SNTAGT. This CDR3 is CASSDSKGDGYTF. The CDR3 DNA reads TGTGCCAGCAGTGACTCGAAAGGGGATGGCTACACCTTC.

The J gene is TRBJ2-7, the V gene TRBV5-5, with D tentatively TRBD2 (5 bases). Per germline, CDR1 SGHKS and CDR2 YYEKEE (reference sequence). The CDR3 spans 14 residues. V lost 2 bases and J 2 bases, leaving 11 bases between the germline ends. CDR3 loop: CASSFTGNPYEQYF. The CDR3 DNA is TGTGCCAGCAGCTTTACGGGGAATCCCTACGAGCAGTACTTC.

This clone was detected only a few times. CDR3 amino acids: CASGLDSSSYNEQFF. The CDR3 DNA is TGTGCCAGCGGATTAGACTCGAGCTCCTACAATGAGCAGTTCTTC. The genes are TRBV28 and TRBJ2-1; D call uncertain. The CDR3 spans 15 residues. Trimming pared 8 bases from V and 0 bases from J, leaving 14 bases between. CDR1 and CDR2 from the germline V gene are MDHEN and SYDVKM.

The rearrangement joins TRBV12-3 or TRBV12-4 to TRBJ2-1; a possible D gene is TRBD1 (6 bases). The CDR3 sequence is 13 residues long. Trimming removed 5 bases at V and 10 bases at J, with 15 bases between. The CDR3 sequence: CASSTVGGWEQFF. For the CDR3, the DNA is TGTGCCAGCAGTACGGTAGGGGGTTGGGAGCAGTTCTTC.

The genes are TRBV9 and TRBJ2-3; 10 nucleotides align to TRBD2. There are 18 residues in the CDR3. Trimming removed 3 bases from V and 0 bases from J; junction bases left unmatched: 10. Germline V gene lookup returns CDR1 SGDLS and CDR2 YYNGEE. CDR3 sequence reads: CASSASPSGGPSTDTQYF. The CDR3, as DNA: TGTGCCAGCAGCGCTAGCCCTAGCGGGGGCCCCAGCACAGATACGCAGTATTTT.

The chain couples TRBV7-2 to TRBJ1-6; no definite D call. The germline CDR1 and CDR2 sequences are SGHTA and FQGNSA. V lost 2 bases and J lost 6, with 11 bases in between. This CDR3 has 15 amino acids. The CDR3 is CASSLNRVLNSPLHF. CDR3 DNA: TGTGCCAGCAGCTTAAACCGGGTCCTTAATTCACCCCTCCACTTT.

The chain links TRBV5-4 to TRBJ1-1; D may be TRBD1 (6 bases). Germline values: CDR1 SGHNT, CDR2 YYREEE (reference sequence). V dropped 2 bases and J dropped 4 bases, with 9 bases sitting between them. The CDR3 extends over 13 amino acids. The CDR3 loop reads CASSFFRGTEAFF. In DNA form, the CDR3 reads TGTGCCAGCAGCTTTTTCAGGGGCACTGAAGCTTTCTTT.

The chain combines TRBV5-1 with TRBJ2-1; TRBD2 matches 12 bases. CDR3 length equals 14 residues. Germline lookup yields CDR1 SGHRS and CDR2 YFSETQ. The V and J ends lost 4 bases and 10 bases, in that order; junction bases with no gene match: 6. CDR3: CASSGGLAGTEQFF. The CDR3 region has the DNA TGCGCCAGCAGCGGCGGACTAGCGGGGACCGAGCAGTTCTTC. The full variable domain, completed using reference TRBV5-1 and TRBJ2-1, is KAGVTQTPRYLIKTRGQQVTLSCSPISGHRSVSWYQQTPGQGLQFLFEYFSETQRNKGNFPGRFSGRQFSNSRSEMNVSTLELGDSALYLCASSGGLAGTEQFFGPGTRLTVL.

The chain couples TRBV7-8 to TRBJ1-2; the match to TRBD1 covers 11 bases. Germline loops: CDR1 SGHVS, CDR2 FQNEAQ. After removal of 1 base from V and 14 bases from J, the junction contained 3 bases not matched to a gene. CDR3 length equals 12 residues. For the CDR3, the DNA is TGTGCCAGCAGCTTAGAGGACAGGGGGCCTACCTTC. It yields the protein CASSLEDRGPTF.

The CDR3 sequence: CASSTGLEDEQFF. The CDR3 coding sequence is TGTGCCAGCAGCACCGGACTAGAGGATGAGCAGTTCTTC. The chain joins TRBV5-7 to TRBJ2-1; 7 nucleotides align to TRBD2. TRBV5-7 is an ORF, and what it does is uncertain. The CDR3 length is 13 residues. The J segment lost 8 bases and the V segment lost 4 bases, leaving 6 bases of the junction unmatched.